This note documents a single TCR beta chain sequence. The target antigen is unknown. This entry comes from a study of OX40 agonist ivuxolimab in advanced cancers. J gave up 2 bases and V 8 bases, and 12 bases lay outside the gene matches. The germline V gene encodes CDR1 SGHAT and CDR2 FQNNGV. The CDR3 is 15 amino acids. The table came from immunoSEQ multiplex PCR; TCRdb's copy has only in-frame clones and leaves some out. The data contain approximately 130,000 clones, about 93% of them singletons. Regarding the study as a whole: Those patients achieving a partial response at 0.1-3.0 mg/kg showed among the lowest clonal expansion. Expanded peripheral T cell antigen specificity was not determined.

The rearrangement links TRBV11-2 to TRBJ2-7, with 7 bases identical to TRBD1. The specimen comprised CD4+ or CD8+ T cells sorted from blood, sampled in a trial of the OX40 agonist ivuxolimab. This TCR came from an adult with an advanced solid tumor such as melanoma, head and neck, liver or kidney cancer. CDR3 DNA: TGTGCCAGCCGCGCACAGCTCGGGACAGCCTACGAGCAGTACTTC. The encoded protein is CASRAQLGTAYEQYF.